Listed below are T cell receptor beta chains from one sample, sequenced in a study of coeliac disease. Assay used: immunoSEQ multiplex PCR; TCRdb lists only in-frame clones, some missing. The sample carries some 9,100 clones, 57% recorded once. Sequencing was performed on intraepithelial lymphocytes from the gut. The receptors here all came from a woman aged 60-75 years with celiac disease. Each CDR3 is given with its conserved first and last residue. A D gene is named only where the DNA matches it firmly. Some rows have no size entry. The others give once, few or many, or a class for an expanded clone.

size,D,J,V,CDR3,DNA
NA,NA,TRBJ2-7,TRBV5-1,CASSPEVGASYEQYF,TGCGCCAGCAGCCCGGAGGTGGGGGCCTCCTACGAGCAGTACTTC
NA,TRBD1,TRBJ1-2,TRBV9,CASSGMGQFYGYTF,TGTGCCAGCAGCGGAATGGGACAGTTCTATGGCTACACCTTC
NA,NA,TRBJ2-3,TRBV6-6,CASSSQVWTDTQYF,TGTGCCAGCAGTTCCCAGGTTTGGACAGATACGCAGTATTTT
medium-sized,TRBD1,TRBJ2-1,TRBV28,CASKHGTGNYNEQFF,TGTGCCAGCAAACATGGGACAGGGAATTACAATGAGCAGTTCTTC
NA,TRBD2,TRBJ2-1,TRBV28,CATKSPPSGRHEQFF,TGTGCCACTAAGTCTCCCCCTAGCGGGAGGCATGAGCAGTTCTTC
few,NA,TRBJ2-7,TRBV19,CASSPFDKFYEQYF,TGTGCCAGTAGTCCTTTTGACAAGTTCTACGAGCAGTACTTC
few,NA,TRBJ2-3,TRBV2,CASTAVLTDTQYF,TGTGCCAGCACTGCGGTCCTCACAGATACGCAGTATTTT
NA,TRBD2,TRBJ2-7,TRBV5-4,CASSPGGGGRSYEQYF,TGTGCCAGCAGCCCGGGGGGGGGCGGGAGGTCCTACGAGCAGTACTTC
medium-sized,NA,TRBJ2-1,TRBV5-1,CASGPSLGYNEQFF,TGCGCCAGCGGCCCTAGTCTAGGTTACAATGAGCAGTTCTTC
NA,NA,TRBJ1-5,TRBV19,CASSTQRNQPQHF,TGTGCCAGTAGTACCCAGAGGAATCAGCCCCAGCATTTT
NA,NA,TRBJ1-3,TRBV5-6,CASSGGLVGNTIYF,TGTGCCAGCAGCGGGGGACTTGTTGGAAACACCATATATTTT
NA,NA,TRBJ2-7,TRBV4-3,CASSQASHMGLSYEQYF,TGCGCCAGCAGCCAAGCGTCCCACATGGGACTCTCCTACGAGCAGTACTTC
NA,NA,TRBJ1-1,TRBV6-1,CASREHWDTEAFF,TGTGCCAGCAGGGAGCACTGGGACACTGAAGCTTTCTTT
NA,NA,TRBJ1-2,TRBV6-6,CASSYSGQTANYGYTF,TGTGCCAGCAGTTACTCCGGACAGACAGCTAACTATGGCTACACCTTC
NA,TRBD1,TRBJ2-7,TRBV4-2,CASSQDRGQGLYEQYF,TGTGCCAGCAGCCAAGATAGGGGACAGGGGCTCTACGAGCAGTACTTC
medium-sized,NA,TRBJ2-7,TRBV7-6,CASSWGQAYEQYF,TGTGCCAGCAGCTGGGGACAAGCCTACGAGCAGTACTTC
NA,TRBD1,TRBJ2-7,TRBV18,CASSPRTGGSYEQYF,TGTGCCAGCTCACCGAGGACAGGGGGTTCCTACGAGCAGTACTTC
NA,TRBD1,TRBJ1-2,TRBV6-1,CASSEERTGSSNYGYTF,TGTGCCAGCAGTGAAGAGAGGACAGGGTCATCCAACTATGGCTACACCTTC
few,NA,TRBJ2-7,TRBV6-5,CASSGDISYEQYF,TGTGCCAGCAGTGGGGACATCTCCTACGAGCAGTACTTC
NA,TRBD1,TRBJ2-7,TRBV5-1,CASAGRQGFYEQYF,TGCGCCAGCGCCGGGAGACAGGGGTTCTACGAGCAGTACTTC
NA,NA,TRBJ1-1,TRBV27,CASSPPTAGRDTEAFF,TGTGCCAGCAGTCCCCCCACGGCAGGGAGGGACACTGAAGCTTTCTTT
NA,TRBD2,TRBJ2-2,TRBV19,CASTLHSGGDGELFF,TGTGCCAGTACCCTACATAGCGGGGGAGACGGGGAGCTGTTTTTT
few,TRBD1,TRBJ2-1,TRBV19,CASSTGGYNEQFF,TGTGCCAGCTCGACAGGGGGCTACAATGAGCAGTTCTTC
few,NA,TRBJ2-2,TRBV15,CATQFLGSSGELFF,TGTGCCACCCAGTTTCTAGGTAGCTCCGGGGAGCTGTTTTTT
few,NA,TRBJ2-7,TRBV5-5,CASSLQVPLYEQYF,TGTGCCAGCAGCTTGCAAGTTCCACTTTACGAGCAGTACTTC
NA,NA,TRBJ2-5,TRBV28,CGSRRQETQYF,TGTGGGTCCCGGAGACAAGAGACCCAGTACTTC
NA,TRBD2,TRBJ2-4,TRBV27,CASSEGLADGVQYF,TGTGCCAGCAGTGAGGGACTAGCGGACGGGGTTCAGTACTTC
few,NA,TRBJ2-1,TRBV25-1,CASSDQSSGKQFF,TGTGCCAGCAGTGACCAATCCTCAGGGAAGCAGTTCTTC
NA,NA,TRBJ1-1,TRBV7-3,CASSPGLNTEAFF,TGTGCCAGCAGCCCGGGGTTGAACACTGAAGCTTTCTTT
NA,NA,TRBJ2-5,TRBV9,CASSASAGQETQYF,TGTGCCAGCAGCGCGTCGGCGGGCCAAGAGACCCAGTACTTC
NA,NA,TRBJ2-5,TRBV5-4,CASSDPGQQETQYF,TGTGCCAGCAGCGATCCGGGACAACAAGAGACCCAGTACTTC
once,NA,TRBJ1-5,TRBV30,CAWSKGDKGNQPQHF,TGTGCCTGGAGTAAGGGGGACAAGGGCAATCAGCCCCAGCATTTT
NA,TRBD2,TRBJ2-7,TRBV14,CASSPLTGRDEQYF,TGTGCCAGCAGCCCCTTAACGGGGAGGGACGAGCAGTACTTC
NA,NA,TRBJ2-2,TRBV28,CASEPTHTGELFF,TGTGCCAGCGAGCCCACTCACACCGGGGAGCTGTTTTTT
NA,NA,TRBJ2-3,TRBV2,CAEQGGRSESTDTQYF,TGTGCCGAGCAGGGGGGACGGTCGGAGAGCACAGATACGCAGTATTTT
few,TRBD1,TRBJ2-7,TRBV10-1,CASRGGSGEQYF,TGCGCCAGCCGAGGGGGCTCGGGCGAGCAGTACTTC
NA,NA,TRBJ2-5,TRBV7-9,CASSLATAQETQYF,TGTGCCAGCAGCTTAGCAACAGCCCAAGAGACCCAGTACTTC
NA,TRBD2,TRBJ2-5,TRBV11-2,CASSYIYSGRAPPAQYF,TGTGCCAGCAGCTACATTTATAGCGGGAGGGCACCCCCGGCCCAGTACTTC
NA,TRBD2,TRBJ2-7,TRBV19,CASSTGGYEQYF,TGTGCCAGTAGTACGGGGGGATACGAGCAGTACTTC
NA,NA,TRBJ2-3,TRBV2,CASRRAFGTDTQYF,TGTGCCAGCAGGAGGGCGTTCGGCACAGATACGCAGTATTTT
NA,NA,TRBJ2-6,TRBV5-1,CASRAEGANVLTF,TGCGCCAGCAGGGCAGAAGGGGCCAACGTCCTGACTTTC
NA,NA,TRBJ2-7,TRBV7-6,CASSPRQWVEQYF,TGTGCCAGCAGTCCGCGGCAATGGGTCGAGCAGTACTTC
NA,NA,TRBJ2-7,TRBV27,CASSAGGGSSYEQYF,TGTGCCAGCAGTGCCGGGGGAGGAAGCTCCTACGAGCAGTACTTC
NA,NA,TRBJ1-6,TRBV7-9,CASSLTDINNSPLHF,TGTGCCAGCAGCTTAACAGACATCAATAATTCACCCCTCCACTTT
NA,TRBD1,TRBJ1-6,TRBV15,CATSRDRASPLHF,TGTGCCACCAGCAGGGACAGGGCTTCACCCCTCCACTTT
NA,TRBD1,TRBJ2-7,TRBV2,CASDGQETYEQYF,TGTGCCAGCGATGGACAGGAGACCTACGAGCAGTACTTC
few,NA,TRBJ2-2,TRBV2,CASSTGLGTGELFF,TGTGCCAGCAGCACAGGGCTGGGCACCGGGGAGCTGTTTTTT
NA,NA,TRBJ1-2,TRBV7-2,CASSLQGQVGGYTF,TGTGCCAGCAGCTTACAGGGGCAAGTAGGAGGCTACACCTTC
NA,TRBD2,TRBJ2-2,TRBV9,CASSVLSSGSVTGELFF,TGTGCCAGCAGCGTATTATCTAGCGGGAGTGTCACCGGGGAGCTGTTTTTT
NA,NA,TRBJ2-1,TRBV9,CASSDSEEEQFF,TGTGCCAGCAGCGACTCTGAGGAGGAGCAGTTCTTC
medium-sized,NA,TRBJ2-2,TRBV5-6,CASSPSTGELFF,TGTGCCAGCAGCCCGAGCACCGGGGAGCTGTTTTTT
NA,NA,TRBJ2-7,TRBV18,CASSPWEAGYEQYF,TGTGCCAGCTCACCATGGGAGGCGGGCTACGAGCAGTACTTC
few,TRBD2,TRBJ2-1,TRBV6-6,CASSYGLAYNEQFF,TGTGCCAGCAGTTACGGACTAGCCTACAATGAGCAGTTCTTC
medium-sized,NA,TRBJ2-7,TRBV4-1,CASSQPTGRQEQYF,TGCGCCAGCAGCCAACCGACAGGACGACAGGAGCAGTACTTC
NA,NA,TRBJ1-5,TRBV6-1,CASSDRGISQPQHF,TGTGCCAGCAGTGACAGGGGTATTTCTCAGCCCCAGCATTTT
NA,NA,TRBJ2-1,TRBV30,CAWSVQSYNEQFF,TGTGCCTGGAGTGTACAAAGCTACAATGAGCAGTTCTTC
NA,TRBD1,TRBJ2-7,TRBV30,CAWSDRGEQYF,TGTGCCTGGAGTGACAGGGGCGAGCAGTACTTC
NA,TRBD1,TRBJ1-3,TRBV29-1,CSADLDRGPSLAGNTIYF,TGCAGCGCGGACCTAGACAGGGGCCCTTCTTTGGCTGGAAACACCATATATTTT
medium-sized,NA,TRBJ2-1,TRBV30,CAWSVGGNNEQFF,TGTGCCTGGAGTGTAGGCGGGAACAATGAGCAGTTCTTC